This note documents a single T cell receptor beta chain sequence. Its specificity is not known. Execution of the assay was at deep level. TCRdb keeps only in-frame clones here, not all; method: immunoSEQ multiplex PCR. The sample lists about 2.4 million clones; approximately 93% were seen once. The data originate from a study of shared clonotypes between healthy human individuals. Broader study findings: Four donors held about 5.1% of naive CD4 clonotypes in common. When compared with the clonotypes that were shared by all four sorted-subset donors, the non-shared clonotypes turned out to have lower generation probabilities.

This CDR3 has 13 residues. With 3 bases clipped from V and 6 bases from J, the junction kept 5 bases outside the gene matches. The germline gives CDR1 KGHSH, CDR2 LQKENI. The rearrangement joins TRBV18 to TRBJ2-7; 7 bases agree with TRBD1. The receptor's source is a young man in good health. Some clones in this sample may be carry-over from other donors' samples. Sequenced sample: naive CD4+ T cells from PBMCs. Subset here: CD45RA+ positively selected. The CDR3 reads CASSPSTGAEQYF. The CDR3 nucleotides are TGTGCCAGCTCACCTTCCACAGGGGCCGAGCAGTACTTC. The complete variable domain, with remaining parts taken from reference TRBV18 and TRBJ2-7, reads NAGVMQNPRHLVRRRGQEARLRCSPMKGHSHVYWYRQLPEEGLKFMVYLQKENIIDESGMPKERFSAEFPKEGPSILRIQQVVRGDSAAYFCASSPSTGAEQYFGPGTRLTVT.